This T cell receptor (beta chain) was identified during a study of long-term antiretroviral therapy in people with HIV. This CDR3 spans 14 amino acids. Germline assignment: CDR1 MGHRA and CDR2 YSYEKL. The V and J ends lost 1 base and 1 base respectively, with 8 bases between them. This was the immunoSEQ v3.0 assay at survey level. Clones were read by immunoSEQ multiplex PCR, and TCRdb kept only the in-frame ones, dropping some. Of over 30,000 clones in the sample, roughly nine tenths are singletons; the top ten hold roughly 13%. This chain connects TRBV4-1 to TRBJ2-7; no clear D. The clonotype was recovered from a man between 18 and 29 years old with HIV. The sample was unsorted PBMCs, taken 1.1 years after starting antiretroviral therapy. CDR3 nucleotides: TGCGCCAGCAGCCAAGGCCCCGGATCCTACGAGCAGTACTTC. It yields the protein CASSQGPGSYEQYF.